Below are 26 T cell receptor beta chains sequenced from a single sample in a study of blood T cell repertoires in COVID-19 (dated by TCRdb to 2019 to 2021). The library relied on the immunoSEQ multiplex PCR assay. The table comes from immuneACCESS by way of TCRdb, which keeps in-frame sequences with V and J called. Part of the clones is missing from these tables; in studies checked, under half for an unresolved V gene and the rest for unknown reasons. Here the sample has about 270,000 clones; about 89% occur a single time. The top ten clonotypes cover approximately 2.4% of the sample. Specimen: PBMCs or T cells enriched from blood (not recorded which). The receptors were gathered from a woman younger than 35 who had recovered from COVID-19.

V and J are TRBV13 and TRBJ1-2; 12 nucleotides agree with TRBD1. V lost 5 bases to trimming and J lost 4 bases; unmatched junction nucleotides: 11. This CDR3 is built from 17 residues. Per germline, CDR1 PRHDT and CDR2 FYEKMQ (reference sequence). CDR3 region: CASSPSRDRGPFYGYTF. CDR3 nucleotides: TGTGCCAGCAGCCCGTCCCGGGACAGGGGGCCCTTCTATGGCTACACCTTC.

V gene TRBV6-2 or TRBV6-3 combines with J gene TRBJ2-7; a weak D match, TRBD2 (6 bases). The CDR3 totals 13 residues. The germline V gene encodes CDR1 MNHEY and CDR2 SVGEGT. V was pared by 6 bases and J by 6 bases, with 15 bases between. The CDR3 DNA sequence: TGTGCCAGCAGCCCCTTCCGGGAGTCCGAGCAGTACTTC. Amino acids: CASSPFRESEQYF.

The chain couples TRBV14 to TRBJ2-5; 7 positions agree with TRBD2. There are 14 residues in the CDR3. Germline V gives CDR1 SGHDN, CDR2 FVKESK. V was clipped by 2 bases and J by 5 bases; unmatched bases: 5. CDR3 nucleotide sequence: TGTGCCAGCAGCCAATTCCACGGGGGGGAGACCCAGTACTTC. As protein: CASSQFHGGETQYF.

The rearrangement uses TRBV11-2 and TRBJ1-2; 8 nucleotides match TRBD1. Germline assignment: CDR1 SGHAT and CDR2 FQNNGV. The CDR3 is made up of 15 amino acids. Losses at the gene ends were 2 bases for V and 9 bases for J; bases not matched to a gene: 11. Here the CDR3 DNA reads TGTGCCAGCAGCTTATTCCCGGACAGGGCTCGTCGCTACACCTTC. Translated: CASSLFPDRARRYTF.

The chain recombines TRBV21-1 with TRBJ1-6; the D call of TRBD1 is as the table states it, not checked on the DNA. TRBV21-1 is a recognized pseudogene. The CDR3 extends over 16 amino acids. The CDR3 loop is CASSPAEDRVNSPLHF. The CDR3 DNA is TGTGCCAGCAGCCCAGCGGAAGACAGGGTGAATTCACCCCTCCACTTT.

This clone has just one count. The V and J genes are TRBV6-2 or TRBV6-3 and TRBJ1-5, with 10 bases identical to TRBD1. The germline V gene has CDR1 MNHEY and CDR2 SVGEGT. The J segment lost 0 bases and the V segment lost 5 bases, leaving 16 bases of the junction unmatched. The CDR3 length is 20 residues. CDR3 loop: CASSTGTGDVFTDSNQPQHF. The CDR3 region has the DNA TGTGCCAGCAGTACCGGGACAGGGGACGTTTTTACGGATAGCAATCAGCCCCAGCATTTT.

This chain connects TRBV9 to TRBJ1-5; 7 nucleotides agree with TRBD1. Looked up from germline, CDR1 is SGDLS and CDR2 is YYNGEE. The CDR3 covers 16 residues. V lost 4 bases, J lost 0 bases, and 7 bases stayed unmatched. The CDR3 DNA follows: TGTGCCAGCAGCCCAGGGGGTAGGCTTAGCAATCAGCCCCAGCATTTT. Its translation: CASSPGGRLSNQPQHF.

This chain connects TRBV7-2 to TRBJ1-3; no clear D. Deletions cut 4 bases from V and 1 base from J, with 8 bases between. The CDR3 has 14 amino acids. From germline, CDR1 is SGHTA and CDR2 FQGNSA. The CDR3 reads CASSSGKSGNTIYF. CDR3 DNA: TGTGCCAGCAGCTCCGGGAAGTCTGGAAACACCATATATTTT.

This clone was counted only a few times. This chain links TRBV4-2 with TRBJ2-7, with D perhaps matching TRBD2 (5 bases). This CDR3 comprises 12 residues. Germline V lookup: CDR1 LGHNA, CDR2 YNFKEQ. V was trimmed by 3 bases and J by 13 bases, leaving 16 bases between them. CDR3 coding DNA: TGTGCCAGCAGCCAGGAGGCGAGCGACATATACTTC. Translating it yields CASSQEASDIYF.

The rearrangement uses TRBV5-6 and TRBJ1-2, with D hard to call. The CDR3 consists of 13 residues. The germline V and J ends were trimmed by 2 bases and 7 bases, with 12 bases remaining between them. Per germline, CDR1 SGHDT and CDR2 YYEEEE. The chain's CDR3 is CASSFGFERGYTF. The CDR3 region has the DNA TGTGCCAGCAGCTTCGGTTTTGAGCGTGGCTACACCTTC. The full variable domain, rest sourced from reference TRBV5-6 and TRBJ1-2, is DAGVTQSPTHLIKTRGQQVTLRCSPKSGHDTVSWYQQALGQGPQFIFQYYEEEERQRGNFPDRFSGHQFPNYSSELNVNALLLGDSALYLCASSFGFERGYTFGSGTRLTVV.

The V gene is TRBV2, the J gene TRBJ2-5; TRBD1 agrees at 10 bases. The CDR3 runs to 15 residues. The trim removed 6 bases at V and 3 bases at J, leaving 7 bases unmatched. Per germline, CDR1 SNHLY and CDR2 FYNNEI. This CDR3 reads CASSRDRGVEETQYF. CDR3 in DNA: TGTGCCAGCAGCAGGGACAGGGGCGTCGAAGAGACCCAGTACTTC.

The rearrangement uses TRBV9 and TRBJ2-1, with 8 nucleotides matching TRBD2. The germline V gene encodes CDR1 SGDLS and CDR2 YYNGEE. The CDR3 is 16 residues long. Germline trimming cut 0 bases from V and 0 bases from J; bases unmatched to any gene: 2. CDR3 DNA: TGTGCCAGCAGCGTAGAGAGCGGGAGCTCCTACAATGAGCAGTTCTTC. It is translated as CASSVESGSSYNEQFF. The full variable domain, with the rest looked up from reference TRBV9 and TRBJ2-1, is DSGVTQTPKHLITATGQRVTLRCSPRSGDLSVYWYQQSLDQGLQFLIQYYNGEERAKGNILERFSAQQFPDLHSELNLSSLELGDSALYFCASSVESGSSYNEQFFGPGTRLTVL.

V is TRBV25-1 and J is TRBJ2-5, with D maybe TRBD2 (7 bases). The germline gives CDR1 MGHDK, CDR2 SYGVNS. The V end lost 3 bases, the J end lost 2 bases, and 16 bases lay between the germline ends. The CDR3 is made up of 16 amino acids. As DNA, the CDR3 is TGTGCCAGCAGTGATACTGGGGGGGGCCTTCAAGAGACCCAGTACTTC. Amino acids: CASSDTGGGLQETQYF.

V gene TRBV19 combines with J gene TRBJ2-3; 8 bases align to TRBD1. V lost 5 bases and J lost 5; bases outside the gene matches: 6. Germline V gene sequence: CDR1 LNHDA, CDR2 SQIVND (reference sequence). The CDR3 runs to 14 residues. The CDR3 reads CASSQAGGIDTQYF. DNA of the CDR3: TGTGCCAGTAGTCAAGCAGGGGGCATAGATACGCAGTATTTT.

J is TRBJ1-3 and V is TRBV5-1; no firm D call. The CDR3 length is 17 residues. Trimming removed 3 bases from V and 0 bases from J, with 16 bases in between. The V gene's germline CDR1 is SGHRS and CDR2 YFSETQ. CDR3 protein: CASSSGEGTYSGNTIYF. In DNA form, the CDR3 reads TGCGCCAGCAGCTCGGGAGAGGGCACTTACTCTGGAAACACCATATATTTT.

The chain couples TRBV7-2 to TRBJ2-7, with 8 bases matching TRBD1. Unmatched junction bases numbered 6, after V lost 3 bases and J lost 2 bases. The CDR3 consists of 15 residues. CDR1 SGHTA and CDR2 FQGNSA come from the germline V gene. The CDR3 is CASSFRQGATYEQYF. The CDR3 coding sequence is TGTGCCAGCAGCTTCCGGCAGGGGGCAACCTACGAGCAGTACTTC.

V usage is TRBV11-3 and J usage is TRBJ2-1, with D perhaps matching TRBD2 (6 bases). CDR3 size: 20 residues. V was cut by 0 bases and J by 2 bases, with 23 bases left in between. Germline V gene sequence: CDR1 SGHNT, CDR2 YENEEA. CDR3 amino acids: CASSLEGGALFSKAYNEQFF. The CDR3 nucleotides read TGTGCCAGCAGCTTAGAGGGGGGAGCGCTATTCTCGAAGGCCTACAATGAGCAGTTCTTC.

The gene calls are TRBV5-1 and TRBJ2-1; 11 positions match TRBD1. V gave up 1 base and J gave up 1 base; unmatched junction bases: 10. The CDR3 runs 19 residues. Germline loops: CDR1 SGHRS, CDR2 YFSETQ. Here the CDR3 reads CASSLSGQGAVGSYNEQFF. The CDR3 DNA is TGCGCCAGCAGCTTGAGTGGACAGGGGGCTGTAGGTTCCTACAATGAGCAGTTCTTC. The variable domain in full, with the rest retrieved from reference TRBV5-1 and TRBJ2-1, is KAGVTQTPRYLIKTRGQQVTLSCSPISGHRSVSWYQQTPGQGLQFLFEYFSETQRNKGNFPGRFSGRQFSNSRSEMNVSTLELGDSALYLCASSLSGQGAVGSYNEQFFGPGTRLTVL.

The chain couples TRBV3-1 (or the pseudogene TRBV3-2) to TRBJ2-7; 11 nucleotides line up with TRBD2. Germline assignment: CDR1 LGHDT and CDR2 YNNKEL (reference sequence). J was trimmed by 1 base and V by 4 bases; bases with no gene match: 9. This CDR3 contains 17 residues. The CDR3 region is CASSPAGVAGGSYEQYF. For the CDR3, the DNA is TGTGCCAGCAGCCCCGCTGGGGTAGCGGGGGGGTCCTACGAGCAGTACTTC.

The chain joins TRBV11-2 to TRBJ2-7; weak D call: TRBD2 (6 bases). This CDR3 is built from 14 residues. Germline lookup yields CDR1 SGHAT and CDR2 FQNNGV. Trimming removed 5 bases from V and 7 bases from J, with 18 bases in between. In DNA form, the CDR3 reads TGTGCCAGCAGCCGGACAAATCGACTAGGAGAGCAGTACTTC. Translating gives CASSRTNRLGEQYF.

This clone came up once. The J gene is TRBJ1-1, the V gene TRBV28, with D maybe TRBD1 (6 bases). This CDR3 is 12 amino acids long. V was cut by 3 bases and J by 6 bases, with 8 bases left in between. Germline V gene sequence: CDR1 MDHEN, CDR2 SYDVKM. The CDR3 here is CASSFPGAEAFF. In DNA form, the CDR3 reads TGTGCCAGCAGTTTCCCAGGGGCTGAAGCTTTCTTT.

This clone appeared a few times. The rearrangement links TRBV6-1 to TRBJ1-3; 7 bases are a match to TRBD1. V lost 1 base and J lost 0; bases outside the gene matches: 3. The germline CDR1 and CDR2 sequences are MNHNS and SASEGT. The CDR3 contains 16 residues. CDR3 loop: CASSEGGTASGNTIYF. The CDR3 nucleotides read TGTGCCAGCAGTGAAGGCGGGACAGCCTCTGGAAACACCATATATTTT.

The genes are TRBV6-2 or TRBV6-3 and TRBJ1-5, with 10 nucleotides matching TRBD1. Germline V gene lookup returns CDR1 MNHEY and CDR2 SVGEGT. The V and J ends lost 0 bases and 6 bases, in that order; junction bases with no gene match: 8. The CDR3 spans 17 residues. In DNA form, the CDR3 reads TGTGCCAGCAGTTACTCGCCCGTGACAGGGGGCGGTCAGCCCCAGCATTTT. This sequence encodes CASSYSPVTGGGQPQHF.

This chain links TRBV7-9 with TRBJ1-2; no definite D call. V was pared by 1 base and J by 4 bases, with 7 bases between. This CDR3 region has 13 residues. In germline, CDR1 is SEHNR, CDR2 FQNEAQ (reference sequence). CDR3 DNA sequence: TGTGCCAGCAGCTTAGGGGCTACCTATGGCTACACCTTC. Amino acid sequence: CASSLGATYGYTF.

The CDR3 region is CAAEGTSVGSQFF. CDR3 in DNA: TGTGCCGCCGAAGGGACTAGCGTCGGGTCGCAGTTCTTC. This sequence joins TRBV6-6 and TRBJ2-1, with 10 bases that match TRBD2. CDR3 length: 13 residues. Trimming at V came to 11 bases and at J to 12 bases, leaving 13 bases not matched to a gene. Germline CDR1 is MNHNY and CDR2 is SVGAGI (reference sequence).

V gene TRBV7-2 combines with J gene TRBJ2-1, with 7 bases aligning to TRBD2. This CDR3 spans 16 amino acids. Unmatched junction bases numbered 13, after V lost 3 bases and J lost 8 bases. Germline CDR1 reads SGHTA; CDR2 reads FQGNSA. The CDR3 bases are TGTGCCAGCAGCTTTGGGAGGGGCCGGGCCCTCGATGAGCAGTTCTTC. Its protein product is CASSFGRGRALDEQFF.